Below, 20 T cell receptor beta chains from the same sample are listed, as sequenced in a study of blood T cell repertoires in COVID-19. Sequencing used immunoSEQ multiplex PCR; TCRdb keeps in-frame clones, though not all of them. The table has some 270,000 clones, about 80% seen once. The sequenced material came from PBMCs or T cells enriched from blood (not recorded which). Receptor source: a man aged 45 to 65 who had recovered from COVID-19.

The chain recombines TRBV7-9 with TRBJ1-1; unclear D gene. CDR3 length: 14 residues. V was clipped by 1 base and J by 0 bases, with 6 bases between them. Germline CDR1 and CDR2: SEHNR and FQNEAQ (reference sequence). The CDR3 is CASSLGRMNTEAFF. As DNA, the CDR3 is TGTGCCAGCAGCTTAGGCAGGATGAACACTGAAGCTTTCTTT.

The chain links TRBV5-1 to TRBJ1-2; 10 bases align to TRBD1. The CDR3 extends over 12 amino acids. CDR1 and CDR2 from the germline V gene are SGHRS and YFSETQ. Losses at the gene ends were 7 bases for V and 6 bases for J; bases not matched to a gene: 3. CDR3 amino acids: CASAGTGDGYTF. DNA for the CDR3: TGCGCCAGCGCCGGGACAGGGGATGGCTACACCTTC.

This clone appeared once. V usage is TRBV4-2 and J usage is TRBJ2-1; 8 bases match TRBD2. This CDR3 region has 16 residues. Per germline, CDR1 LGHNA and CDR2 YNFKEQ. V lost 0 bases and J lost 6; bases outside the gene matches: 7. The DNA for the CDR3 is TGTGCCAGCAGCCAAGAACGAGCGGGAGCGGTCAATGAGCAGTTCTTC. Translation: CASSQERAGAVNEQFF.

There are a few counts of this clone. V and J are TRBV27 and TRBJ2-7; TRBD1 is a possible D gene (6 bases). Germline V CDR1 and CDR2: MNHEY, SMNVEV (reference sequence). This CDR3 spans 14 amino acids. V lost 5 bases and J 6 bases, leaving 17 bases between the germline ends. The CDR3 DNA reads as TGTGCCAGCAGTGAACCGGGACACATAGCCGAGCAGTACTTC. Amino acids: CASSEPGHIAEQYF.

The chain recombines TRBV5-6 with TRBJ1-1; D is ambiguous. This CDR3 spans 13 amino acids. From germline, CDR1 is SGHDT and CDR2 YYEEEE. Trimming took off 1 base at V and 4 bases at J, with 8 bases between the two ends. The CDR3 sequence: CASSLWLGTEAFF. For the CDR3, the DNA is TGTGCCAGCAGCTTGTGGCTTGGCACTGAAGCTTTCTTT.

The chain carries TRBV19 and TRBJ1-2; D gene uncertain. This CDR3 is built from 14 residues. Per the germline V gene, CDR1 is LNHDA and CDR2 is SQIVND (reference sequence). V lost 6 bases and J lost 4, with 15 bases in between. CDR3 in amino acids: CASSPMRGPYGYTF. Written as DNA, the CDR3 is TGTGCCAGTAGCCCGATGCGGGGTCCCTATGGCTACACCTTC.

The V gene is TRBV2, the J gene TRBJ2-5; D gene uncertain. Trimming shortened V by 4 bases and J by 2 bases, and 8 bases separated the two germline ends. This CDR3 spans 13 amino acids. The germline gives CDR1 SNHLY, CDR2 FYNNEI. CDR3 coding DNA: TGTGCCAGCAGTGCAACAGTACAAGAGACCCAGTACTTC. As protein: CASSATVQETQYF.

The chain combines TRBV9 with TRBJ2-2; weak D call: TRBD1 (6 bases). The CDR3 runs 15 residues. Trimming removed 3 bases at V and 4 bases at J, with 13 bases between. Germline CDR1 reads SGDLS; CDR2 reads YYNGEE. The CDR3 sequence: CASSAGTPITGELFF. CDR3 sequence (DNA): TGTGCCAGCAGCGCCGGGACACCCATCACCGGGGAGCTGTTTTTT.

The chain recombines TRBV27 with TRBJ2-2; 13 bases map to TRBD2. J was trimmed by 4 bases and V by 4 bases; bases with no gene match: 15. The CDR3 runs 20 residues. The germline CDR1 and CDR2 sequences are MNHEY and SMNVEV (reference sequence). In DNA form, the CDR3 reads TGTGCCAGCAGTTCCAGGTCCTGGACTAGCGGGAGATCGGGCACCGGGGAGCTGTTTTTT. Its protein is CASSSRSWTSGRSGTGELFF.

The chain recombines TRBV7-2 with TRBJ1-2; possible D gene TRBD1, 5 bases. The germline CDR1 and CDR2 sequences are SGHTA and FQGNSA. The CDR3 sequence is 17 residues long. Trimming removed 2 bases from V and 4 bases from J, with 20 bases in between. The DNA for the CDR3 is TGTGCCAGCAGCTTAACCCCTCGGCAGGGTAGGAGCTATGGCTACACCTTC. Protein sequence: CASSLTPRQGRSYGYTF.

The chain carries TRBV12-5 and TRBJ2-7; maybe TRBD2 (7 bases). V was clipped by 7 bases and J by 7 bases, with 17 bases between them. Germline CDR1 is LGHNT and CDR2 is FRNRAP. The CDR3 runs 13 residues. CDR3 in DNA: TGTGCTAGTGCCTTGGGGGGGCCAAGTGAGCAGTACTTC. Encoded protein: CASALGGPSEQYF. Full variable domain (outside the CDR3, taken from reference TRBV12-5 and TRBJ2-7): DARVTQTPRHKVTEMGQEVTMRCQPILGHNTVFWYRQTMMQGLELLAYFRNRAPLDDSGMPKDRFSAEMPDATLATLKIQPSEPRDSAVYFCASALGGPSEQYFGPGTRLTVT.

V gene TRBV7-3 combines with J gene TRBJ2-5, with 9 bases aligning to TRBD1. Trimming took 5 bases from V and 2 from J; bases not matched to a gene: 3. In germline, CDR1 is SGHTA, CDR2 FQGTGA. This CDR3 spans 14 amino acids. This CDR3 is CASSPGTGQETQYF. CDR3 DNA: TGTGCCAGCAGCCCTGGGACAGGGCAAGAGACCCAGTACTTC.

This clone was seen once. The chain carries TRBV2 and TRBJ2-1; 15 bases fit TRBD2. This CDR3 is 20 amino acids long. J lost 5 bases, V lost 5 bases, and 16 bases had no gene match. Per the germline V gene, CDR1 is SNHLY and CDR2 is FYNNEI. In nucleotides, the CDR3 is TGTGCCAGCAGTTTCAACCGGGACATCGGGACTAGCGGGGGGAACAATGAGCAGTTCTTC. The encoded protein is CASSFNRDIGTSGGNNEQFF.

The rearrangement links TRBV6-5 to TRBJ2-2; the D gene is possibly TRBD1 (5 bases). The V gene lost 4 bases and the J gene lost 7 bases, with 13 bases spanning the gap. Germline-derived CDR1 and CDR2 are MNHEY and SVGAGI. The CDR3 extends over 14 amino acids. CDR3 bases: TGTGCCAGCAGTTTTAGGTCAGGGATCGGGGAGCTGTTTTTT. This codes for CASSFRSGIGELFF.

This clone was counted ten times or more. The V gene is TRBV18, the J gene TRBJ2-1, with a weak D call TRBD2 (6 bases). The CDR3 length is 16 residues. Per the germline V gene, CDR1 is KGHSH and CDR2 is LQKENI. Trimming cost V 3 bases and J 6 bases, with 18 bases left between them. The CDR3 DNA reads TGTGCCAGCTCACCGTCAAACTCAGCGGGCCCCAATGAGCAGTTCTTC. Translating gives CASSPSNSAGPNEQFF.

This chain uses TRBV19 with TRBJ2-7, with TRBD2 matching 15 bases. The V gene end was trimmed by 3 bases and the J gene end by 5 bases; junction bases not matched to a gene: 8. This CDR3 has 17 residues. Germline V gene data show CDR1 as LNHDA and CDR2 as SQIVND (reference sequence). CDR3 in DNA: TGTGCCAGTAGTATGCGGGGACTAGCGGGAGGAGAGAACGAGCAGTACTTC. Translation gives CASSMRGLAGGENEQYF.

The gene calls are TRBV27 and TRBJ2-1; 9 nucleotides align to TRBD2. The CDR3 totals 16 residues. Trimming cost V 5 bases and J 12 bases; bases outside gene matches: 17. Germline V lookup: CDR1 MNHEY, CDR2 SMNVEV (reference sequence). The CDR3 coding sequence is TGTGCCAGCAGTACCCTGTGGCGGGAGGGGGAAATTGGGCAGTTCTTC. It encodes CASSTLWREGEIGQFF.

The chain has TRBV4-2 and TRBJ2-5; 12 bases fit TRBD2. CDR1 is LGHNA, CDR2 YNFKEQ, per germline. V dropped 4 bases and J dropped 5; count of bases not matched to a gene: 5. The CDR3 sequence is 15 residues long. DNA of the CDR3: TGTGCCAGCAGCCGGACTAGCGGGGTTTCGGAGACCCAGTACTTC. Translated, it gives CASSRTSGVSETQYF.

This rearrangement joins TRBV7-8 to TRBJ1-5; 8 bases match TRBD1. The V segment lost 1 base and the J segment 4 bases; nucleotides outside the gene matches: 6. Per germline, CDR1 SGHVS and CDR2 FQNEAQ. The CDR3 length is 16 residues. The CDR3 DNA is TGTGCCAGCAGCTTAGACACAGGGGGTATTAATCAGCCCCAGCATTTT. Translating it yields CASSLDTGGINQPQHF.

The V call is TRBV4-1, the J call TRBJ2-4, with a possible D match to TRBD1 (6 bases). This CDR3 comprises 16 residues. Germline loops: CDR1 MGHRA, CDR2 YSYEKL. The V end lost 2 bases, the J end lost 5 bases, and 16 bases lay between the germline ends. Here the CDR3 reads CASSQSPRTEQNIQYF. The DNA for the CDR3 is TGCGCCAGCAGCCAATCCCCCCGGACAGAGCAAAACATTCAGTACTTC.